This T cell receptor beta chain derives from a study of T cell repertoires in cytomegalovirus infection. The overall study: Matching HLA type, along with CMV infection, was indicated by public TCR beta signatures. Study results and caveats: People with CMV and the relevant HLA were identified by cumulative public TCR beta family frequency. The study found HLA-C-restricted CMV-specific TCR beta clonotypes dominating the ex vivo response.

The trim removed 4 bases at V and 0 bases at J, leaving 6 bases unmatched. The CDR3 is made up of 17 amino acids. CDR1 and CDR2 (germline): SNHLY, FYNNEI. Via MiXCR, TCRdb re-called the reads, giving one row per CDR3 protein. The sample holds 310,000 or so distinct CDR3 sequences, 17% seen once. Concerning this clonotype itself: Its cognate antigen is unknown.

The V gene is TRBV2, the J gene TRBJ2-7; TRBD2 agrees at 13 bases. The origin of this receptor is a human donor in good health (CMV status not recorded). Some clones in this sample may be carry-over from other donors' samples. What was sequenced was PBMCs. The CDR3 sequence: CASSGFGLAGVSYEQYF. The CDR3 region has the DNA TGTGCCAGCAGTGGTTTCGGACTAGCGGGGGTCTCCTACGAGCAGTACTTC.